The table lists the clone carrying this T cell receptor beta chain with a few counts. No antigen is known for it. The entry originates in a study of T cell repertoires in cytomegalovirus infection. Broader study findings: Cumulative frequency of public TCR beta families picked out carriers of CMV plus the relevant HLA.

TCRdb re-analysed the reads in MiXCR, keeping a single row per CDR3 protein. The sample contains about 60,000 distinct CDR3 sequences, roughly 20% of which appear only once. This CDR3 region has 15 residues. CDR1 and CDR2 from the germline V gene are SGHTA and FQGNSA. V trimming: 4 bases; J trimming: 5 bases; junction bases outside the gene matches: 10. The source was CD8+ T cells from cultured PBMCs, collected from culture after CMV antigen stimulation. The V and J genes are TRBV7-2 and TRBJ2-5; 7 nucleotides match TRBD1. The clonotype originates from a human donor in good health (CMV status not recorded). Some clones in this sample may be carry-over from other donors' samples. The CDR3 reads CASSSGTVRGETQYF. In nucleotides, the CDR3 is TGTGCCAGCAGCTCAGGGACAGTACGAGGGGAGACCCAGTACTTC.